The clone carrying this T cell receptor (beta chain) was seen ten or more times. They built TCR cDNA with 5'RACE template switching, a step that put in a universal primer site and UMIs. TCRdb fed the 5' RACE reads into MiXCR, producing one record per CDR3 protein. There are over 25,000 distinct CDR3 sequences in the sample; approximately 10% occur only once, and approximately 12% lies in the top ten. Trimming removed 0 bases from V and 1 base from J, with 6 bases in between. The CDR3 consists of 14 residues. The data originate from a study of T cells after yellow fever vaccination. For the study at large: Sorting of the EM, EMRA, CM and Tscm memory subsets was carried out using CD3, CD45RA, CCR7 and CD95. Study observations and caveats: The CD4 compartment and the CD8 compartment contained a small share of clonotypes in common.

The TCR originated in a man in his late teens or twenties who received the YFV17D yellow fever vaccine. The material sequenced was PBMCs, either bulk or a sorted T-cell subset (CD4+, CD8+, memory, or dextramer-sorted; not recorded which), taken around 14 days after the first yellow fever vaccination. The chain uses TRBV12-3 or TRBV12-4 and TRBJ1-1; no definite D call. The CDR3 region is CASSLASGNTEAFF. The CDR3 coding sequence is TGTGCCAGCAGTTTAGCCTCCGGGAACACTGAAGCTTTCTTT.